Following are 15 T cell receptor beta chains from one sample sequenced in a study of T cell responses to AZD1222 COVID-19 vaccine. Sequencing was performed with immunoSEQ multiplex PCR; in TCRdb, only in-frame clones are kept and a portion is missing. The sample has about 75,000 clones; 87% are singletons. This specimen consisted of peripheral blood, obtained 28 days after the second AZD1222 dose. These receptor sequences come from an adult who received the AZD1222 COVID-19 vaccine.

The chain recombines TRBV5-1 with TRBJ1-2, with TRBD1 matching 10 bases. Looked up from germline, CDR1 is SGHRS and CDR2 is YFSETQ. CDR3 length equals 13 residues. The V gene end was trimmed by 4 bases and the J gene end by 6 bases; junction bases not matched to a gene: 3. The chain's CDR3 is CASSGQGGHGYTF. For the CDR3, the DNA is TGCGCCAGCAGCGGACAGGGGGGGCATGGCTACACCTTC.

This chain's CDR3 is CASSLDWGQETQYF. Written as DNA, the CDR3 is TGTGCCAGCAGCTTAGATTGGGGCCAAGAGACCCAGTACTTC. The V gene is TRBV7-2, the J gene TRBJ2-5; D not resolved. Per germline, CDR1 SGHTA and CDR2 FQGNSA. CDR3 length: 14 residues. Between the trimmed V and J ends, which lost 1 base and 1 base, there was a span of 7 bases. Full variable domain (outside the CDR3, taken from reference TRBV7-2 and TRBJ2-5): GAGVSQSPSNKVTEKGKDVELRCDPISGHTALYWYRQSLGQGLEFLIYFQGNSAPDKSGLPSDRFSAERTGGSVSTLTIQRTQQEDSAVYLCASSLDWGQETQYFGPGTRLLVL.

J is TRBJ2-3 and V is TRBV5-6; 9 nucleotides align to TRBD1. The CDR3 has 16 amino acids. V shed 0 bases and J 5 bases; nucleotides not matched to a gene: 7. CDR1 is SGHDT and CDR2 is YYEEEE in the germline V gene. In nucleotides, the CDR3 is TGTGCCAGCAGCTTGGCGGGACAGGGAGTAGGAGATACGCAGTATTTT. Its translation: CASSLAGQGVGDTQYF. Filled out from reference TRBV5-6 and TRBJ2-3, the complete variable domain reads DAGVTQSPTHLIKTRGQQVTLRCSPKSGHDTVSWYQQALGQGPQFIFQYYEEEERQRGNFPDRFSGHQFPNYSSELNVNALLLGDSALYLCASSLAGQGVGDTQYFGPGTRLTVL.

This clone was observed a few times. The chain recombines TRBV19 with TRBJ1-1; D is undetermined. Germline V gene sequence: CDR1 LNHDA, CDR2 SQIVND (reference sequence). V shed 7 bases and J shed 7 bases, with 10 bases lying between them. The CDR3 extends over 11 amino acids. The CDR3 loop reads CASIRGREAFF. CDR3 nucleotides: TGTGCCAGTATTCGAGGGCGTGAAGCTTTCTTT.

This chain joins TRBV9 and TRBJ2-7, with D unresolved. The CDR3 runs to 12 residues. CDR1 is SGDLS and CDR2 is YYNGEE in the germline V gene. The V and J ends lost 5 bases and 5 bases respectively, with 11 bases between them. This CDR3 is CASRGRLHEQYF. The CDR3 coding sequence is TGTGCCAGCAGAGGTAGATTGCACGAGCAGTACTTC.

V and J are TRBV7-3 and TRBJ2-2, with TRBD1 matching over 7 bases. The V gene's germline CDR1 is SGHTA and CDR2 FQGTGA. The length of the CDR3 is 16 residues. With V trimmed by 5 bases and J by 5 bases, 11 bases remained unmatched. CDR3 DNA: TGTGCCAGCAGCCCCCAAGGACAGGTTCGGACCGGGGAGCTGTTTTTT. Protein: CASSPQGQVRTGELFF.

The chain combines TRBV6-5 with TRBJ2-5; D not certain. With 2 bases removed from V and 3 bases from J, the gap between germline ends came to 10 bases. This CDR3 contains 14 residues. Germline CDR1 is MNHEY and CDR2 is SVGAGI. For the CDR3, the DNA is TGTGCCAGCAGTTACCAGTACACCGAAGAGACCCAGTACTTC. Protein sequence: CASSYQYTEETQYF.

This clone came up once. One end of the junction varies from germline; a read error may be responsible. The V gene is TRBV5-4, the J gene TRBJ2-5; D might be TRBD2 (7 bases). Looked up from germline, CDR1 is SGHNT and CDR2 is YYREEE (reference sequence). This CDR3 has 15 amino acids. Here the CDR3 DNA reads TGTGCCGGCAGGTCGAGGGGGACTACCGAAGAGACCCAGTACTTC. Translated, it gives CAGRSRGTTEETQYF.

The chain couples TRBV5-4 to TRBJ1-2; D is uncertain. CDR3 length: 14 residues. V dropped 1 base and J dropped 12 bases, with 19 bases sitting between them. The germline V gene has CDR1 SGHNT and CDR2 YYREEE (reference sequence). CDR3 region: CASSLSGLSTADTF. CDR3 DNA: TGTGCCAGCAGCTTGTCTGGACTGAGTACAGCGGACACCTTC.

This chain links TRBV19 with TRBJ1-1, with a tentative D call TRBD1 (5 bases). The V end lost 5 bases, the J end lost 3 bases, and 19 bases lay between the germline ends. Germline CDR1 is LNHDA and CDR2 is SQIVND (reference sequence). This CDR3 contains 16 residues. CDR3 in amino acids: CASSRHPTVLDTEAFF. Here the CDR3 DNA reads TGTGCCAGTAGTCGTCACCCGACAGTCTTGGACACTGAAGCTTTCTTT.

This clone was seen more than once but under ten times. The gene calls are TRBV4-1 and TRBJ2-5; 7 nucleotides match TRBD1. Trimming removed 4 bases from V and 4 bases from J; junction bases left unmatched: 6. This CDR3 has 14 amino acids. Germline lookup yields CDR1 MGHRA and CDR2 YSYEKL. The CDR3 spells CASSPPGQRETQYF. CDR3 nucleotides: TGCGCCAGCAGCCCCCCGGGACAGAGAGAGACCCAGTACTTC.

The chain carries TRBV30 and TRBJ1-5; 7 nucleotides align to TRBD1. The CDR3 contains 14 residues. Germline lookup yields CDR1 GTSNPN and CDR2 SVGIG (reference sequence). J was trimmed by 2 bases and V by 5 bases; bases with no gene match: 6. CDR3 DNA: TGTGCCTGGGGTACAGGGGCGGGCAATCAGCCCCAGCATTTT. It yields the protein CAWGTGAGNQPQHF.

This clone was counted between two and nine times. V and J are TRBV28 and TRBJ1-2; D possibly corresponds to TRBD1 (5 bases). The CDR3 runs 14 residues. Germline-derived CDR1 and CDR2 are MDHEN and SYDVKM. Trimming stripped 7 bases from V and 5 bases from J, with 17 bases between. The CDR3 nucleotides read TGTGCCAGCAAGGGGAAGTGGGGAGGGTATGGCTACACCTTC. It specifies CASKGKWGGYGYTF.

This chain links TRBV28 with TRBJ2-1; TRBD2 matches at 15 bases. CDR1 is MDHEN, CDR2 SYDVKM, per germline. CDR3 length: 16 amino acids. V dropped 5 bases and J dropped 9; count of bases not matched to a gene: 8. In nucleotides, the CDR3 is TGTGCCAGCAGTCCCCTCGGGACTAGCGGGGGGTTTGAGCAGTTCTTC. Translated, it gives CASSPLGTSGGFEQFF.

This chain uses TRBV7-2 with TRBJ1-6; tentatively, D is TRBD1 (5 bases). The V end lost 5 bases, the J end lost 9 bases, and 14 bases lay between the germline ends. The germline gives CDR1 SGHTA, CDR2 FQGNSA. The CDR3 extends over 14 amino acids. This chain's CDR3 is CASSVGQRSSPLHF. The DNA of the CDR3 is TGTGCCAGCAGCGTGGGGCAGCGAAGTTCACCCCTCCACTTT.